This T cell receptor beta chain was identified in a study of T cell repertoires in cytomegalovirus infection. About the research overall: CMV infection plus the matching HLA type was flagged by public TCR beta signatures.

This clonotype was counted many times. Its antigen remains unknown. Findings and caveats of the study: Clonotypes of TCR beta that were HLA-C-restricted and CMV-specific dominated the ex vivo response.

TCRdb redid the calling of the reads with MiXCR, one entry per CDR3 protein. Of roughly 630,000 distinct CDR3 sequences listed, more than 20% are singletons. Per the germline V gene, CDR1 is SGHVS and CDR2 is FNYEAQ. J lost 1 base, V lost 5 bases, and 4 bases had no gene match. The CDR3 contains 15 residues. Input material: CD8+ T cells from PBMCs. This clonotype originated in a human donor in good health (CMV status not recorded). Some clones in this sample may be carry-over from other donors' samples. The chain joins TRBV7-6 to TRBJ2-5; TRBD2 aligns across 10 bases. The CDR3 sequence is CASSTSGTRQETQYF. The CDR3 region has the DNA TGTGCCAGCAGCACTAGCGGGACACGCCAAGAGACCCAGTACTTC.